The T cell receptor beta chain under discussion was sequenced for a study of T cell clonotyping in hematopoietic cell transplantation. General study results and limits: At the given depth, recipient repertoires were over 95% de novo clonotypes. Broader posttransplant TCR repertoire diversity was predicted by graft donor and pretransplant recipient Inverse Simpson Index values. After transplant, recipient diversity fell while pathologically expanded clonotypes grew through day 180. Without cell sorting, CD4 versus CD8 contributions remain unresolved.

Germline CDR1 is MNHNS and CDR2 is SASEGT. Trimming left V 2 bases short and J 2 bases short, with 12 bases between. The CDR3 spans 15 residues. As to this clone: Its matching antigen is unknown.

Profiling relied on immunoSEQ multiplex PCR, and the TCRdb table lists in-frame clones only, not all of them. The profile shows more than 5,000 clones, around nine tenths of them singletons. Here the sequenced sample was peripheral blood mononuclear cells, taken 100 days after allogeneic stem cell transplant. The genes are TRBV6-1 and TRBJ1-2; D possibly corresponds to TRBD1 (6 bases). The source of this sequence is a female patient in her forties or fifties who had an allogeneic stem cell transplant from a related donor, so the T cells may come from the graft donor. Some clones in this sample may be carry-over from other donors' samples. The CDR3 sequence: CASSEWGARNYGYTF. CDR3 sequence (DNA): TGTGCCAGCAGTGAATGGGGGGCGCGAAACTATGGCTACACCTTC.